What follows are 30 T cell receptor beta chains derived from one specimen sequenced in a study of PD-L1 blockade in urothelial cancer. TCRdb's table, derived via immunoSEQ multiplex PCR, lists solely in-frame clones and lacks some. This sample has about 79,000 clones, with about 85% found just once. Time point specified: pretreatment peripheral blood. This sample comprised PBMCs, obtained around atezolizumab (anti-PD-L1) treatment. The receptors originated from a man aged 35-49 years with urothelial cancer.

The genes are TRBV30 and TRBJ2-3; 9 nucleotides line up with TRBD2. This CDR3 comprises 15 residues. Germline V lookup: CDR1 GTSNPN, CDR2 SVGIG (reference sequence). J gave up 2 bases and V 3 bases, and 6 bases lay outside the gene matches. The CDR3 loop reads CAWRGTSPYTDTQYF. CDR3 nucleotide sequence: TGTGCCTGGAGGGGGACTAGCCCTTACACAGATACGCAGTATTTT. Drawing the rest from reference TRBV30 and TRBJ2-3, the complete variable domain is SQTIHQWPATLVQPVGSPLSLECTVEGTSNPNLYWYRQAAGRGLQLLFYSVGIGQISSEVPQNLSASRPQDRQFILSSKKLLLSDSGFYLCAWRGTSPYTDTQYFGPGTRLTVL.

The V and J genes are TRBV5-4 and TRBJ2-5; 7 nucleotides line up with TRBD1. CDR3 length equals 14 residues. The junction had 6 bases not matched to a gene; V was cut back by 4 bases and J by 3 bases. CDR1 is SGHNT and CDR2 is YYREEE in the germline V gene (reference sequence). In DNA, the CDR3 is TGTGCCAGCAGCGGGGACGACAGGGAAGAGACCCAGTACTTC. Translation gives CASSGDDREETQYF.

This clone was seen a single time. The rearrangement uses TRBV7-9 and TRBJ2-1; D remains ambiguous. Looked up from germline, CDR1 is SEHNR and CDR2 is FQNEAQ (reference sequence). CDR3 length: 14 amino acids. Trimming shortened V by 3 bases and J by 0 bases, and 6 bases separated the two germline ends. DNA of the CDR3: TGTGCCAGCAGCTTGGTCAGCTCCTACAATGAGCAGTTCTTC. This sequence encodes CASSLVSSYNEQFF.

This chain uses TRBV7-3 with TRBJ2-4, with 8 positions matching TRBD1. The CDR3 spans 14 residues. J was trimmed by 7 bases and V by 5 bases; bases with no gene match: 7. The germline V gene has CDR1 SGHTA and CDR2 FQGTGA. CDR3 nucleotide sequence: TGTGCCAGCAGCCCCTCAGGGGGCAAGAACATTCAGTACTTC. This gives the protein CASSPSGGKNIQYF. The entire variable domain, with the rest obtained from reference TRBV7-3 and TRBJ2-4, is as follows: GAGVSQTPSNKVTEKGKYVELRCDPISGHTALYWYRQSLGQGPEFLIYFQGTGAADDSGLPNDRFFAVRPEGSVSTLKIQRTERGDSAVYLCASSPSGGKNIQYFGAGTRLSVL.

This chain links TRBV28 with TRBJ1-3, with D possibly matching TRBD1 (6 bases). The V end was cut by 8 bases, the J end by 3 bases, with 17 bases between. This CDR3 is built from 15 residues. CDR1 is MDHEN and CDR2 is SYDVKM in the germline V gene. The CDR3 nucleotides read TGTGCCAGCTTGGACAGCAGTTACATTGGAAACACCATATATTTT. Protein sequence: CASLDSSYIGNTIYF.

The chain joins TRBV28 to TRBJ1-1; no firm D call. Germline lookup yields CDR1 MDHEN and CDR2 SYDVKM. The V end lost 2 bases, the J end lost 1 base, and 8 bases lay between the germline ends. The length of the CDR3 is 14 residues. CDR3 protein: CASSLPGTNTEAFF. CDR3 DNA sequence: TGTGCCAGCAGTTTACCGGGAACGAACACTGAAGCTTTCTTT.

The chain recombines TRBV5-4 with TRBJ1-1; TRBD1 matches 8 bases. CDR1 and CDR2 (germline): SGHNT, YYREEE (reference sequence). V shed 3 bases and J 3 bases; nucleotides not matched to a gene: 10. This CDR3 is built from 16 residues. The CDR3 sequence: CASSSRTGRADTEAFF. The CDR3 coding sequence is TGTGCCAGCAGCTCCAGGACAGGGAGGGCGGACACTGAAGCTTTCTTT.

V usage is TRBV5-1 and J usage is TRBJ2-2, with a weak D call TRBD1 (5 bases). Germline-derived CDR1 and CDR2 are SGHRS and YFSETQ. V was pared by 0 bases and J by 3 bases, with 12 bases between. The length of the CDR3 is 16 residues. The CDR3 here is CASSLVGAVDTGELFF. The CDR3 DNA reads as TGCGCCAGCAGCTTGGTAGGGGCGGTCGACACCGGGGAGCTGTTTTTT.

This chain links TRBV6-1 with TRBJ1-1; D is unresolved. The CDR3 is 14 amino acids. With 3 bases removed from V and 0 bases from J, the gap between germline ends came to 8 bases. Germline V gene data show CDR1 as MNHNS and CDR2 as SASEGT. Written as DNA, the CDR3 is TGTGCCAGCAGTGACATCCCATTGAACACTGAAGCTTTCTTT. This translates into CASSDIPLNTEAFF.

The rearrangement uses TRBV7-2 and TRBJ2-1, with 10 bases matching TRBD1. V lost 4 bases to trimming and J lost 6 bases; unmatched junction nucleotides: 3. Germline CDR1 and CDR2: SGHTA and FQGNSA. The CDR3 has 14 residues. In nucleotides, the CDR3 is TGTGCCAGCAGCTCAGGACAGGGGGTCAATGAGCAGTTCTTC. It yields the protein CASSSGQGVNEQFF.

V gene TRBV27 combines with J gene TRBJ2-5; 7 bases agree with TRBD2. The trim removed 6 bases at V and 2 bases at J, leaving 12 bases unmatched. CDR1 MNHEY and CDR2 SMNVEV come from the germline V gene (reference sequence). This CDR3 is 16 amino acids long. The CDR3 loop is CASSRRAGEGQETQYF. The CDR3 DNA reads TGTGCCAGCAGCCGGCGGGCTGGGGAGGGTCAAGAGACCCAGTACTTC.

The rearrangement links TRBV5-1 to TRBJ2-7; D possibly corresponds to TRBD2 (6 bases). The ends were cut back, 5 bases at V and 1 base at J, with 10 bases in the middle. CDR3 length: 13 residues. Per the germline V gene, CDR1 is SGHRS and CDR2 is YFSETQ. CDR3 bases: TGCGCCAGCAGTCATAGCGGTTCCTACGAGCAGTACTTC. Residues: CASSHSGSYEQYF.

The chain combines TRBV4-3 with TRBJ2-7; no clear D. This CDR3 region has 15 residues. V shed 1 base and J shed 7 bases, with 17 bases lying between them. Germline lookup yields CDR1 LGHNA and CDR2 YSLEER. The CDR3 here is CASSQGVRALREQYF. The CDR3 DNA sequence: TGCGCCAGCAGCCAAGGAGTTAGAGCCCTTCGAGAGCAGTACTTC.

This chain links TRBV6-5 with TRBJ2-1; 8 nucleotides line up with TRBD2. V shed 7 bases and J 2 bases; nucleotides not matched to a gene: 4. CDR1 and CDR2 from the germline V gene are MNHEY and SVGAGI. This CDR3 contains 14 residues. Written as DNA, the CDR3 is TGTGCCAGCAAAATCGGGAGGGCCTACAATGAGCAGTTCTTC. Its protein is CASKIGRAYNEQFF.

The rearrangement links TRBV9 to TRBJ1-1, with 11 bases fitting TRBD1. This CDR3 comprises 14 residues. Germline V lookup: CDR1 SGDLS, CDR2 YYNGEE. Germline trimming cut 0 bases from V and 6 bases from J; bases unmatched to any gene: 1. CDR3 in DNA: TGTGCCAGCAGCGTAGCGGGACAGGGGGCTGAAGCTTTCTTT. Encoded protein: CASSVAGQGAEAFF.

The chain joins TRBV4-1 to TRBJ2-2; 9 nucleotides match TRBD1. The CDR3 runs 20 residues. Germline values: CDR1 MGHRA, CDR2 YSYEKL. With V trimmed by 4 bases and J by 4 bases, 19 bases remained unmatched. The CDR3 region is CASSLRGQGRALDSTGELFF. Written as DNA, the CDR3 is TGCGCCAGCAGCCTCCGAGGACAGGGGAGAGCTTTGGACAGCACCGGGGAGCTGTTTTTT.

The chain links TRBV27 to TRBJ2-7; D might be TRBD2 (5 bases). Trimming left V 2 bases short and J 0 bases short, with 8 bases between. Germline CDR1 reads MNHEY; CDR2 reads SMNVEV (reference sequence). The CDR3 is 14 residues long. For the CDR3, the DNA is TGTGCCAGCAGTTTAATCGGGGACTCCTACGAGCAGTACTTC. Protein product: CASSLIGDSYEQYF.

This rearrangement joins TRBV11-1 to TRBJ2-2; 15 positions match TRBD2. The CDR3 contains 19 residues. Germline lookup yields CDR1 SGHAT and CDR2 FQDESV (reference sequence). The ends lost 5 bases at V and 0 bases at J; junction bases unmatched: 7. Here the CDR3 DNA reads TGTGCCAGCAGCGACCCGGGACTAGCGGGGGGCACGAACACCGGGGAGCTGTTTTTT. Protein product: CASSDPGLAGGTNTGELFF.

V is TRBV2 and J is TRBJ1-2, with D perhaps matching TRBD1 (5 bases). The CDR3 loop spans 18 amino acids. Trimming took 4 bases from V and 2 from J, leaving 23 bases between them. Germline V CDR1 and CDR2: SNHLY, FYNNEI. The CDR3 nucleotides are TGTGCCAGCAGTGTTGGGCAGGGTTTCGGTTATCGAAACTATGGCTACACCTTC. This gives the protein CASSVGQGFGYRNYGYTF.

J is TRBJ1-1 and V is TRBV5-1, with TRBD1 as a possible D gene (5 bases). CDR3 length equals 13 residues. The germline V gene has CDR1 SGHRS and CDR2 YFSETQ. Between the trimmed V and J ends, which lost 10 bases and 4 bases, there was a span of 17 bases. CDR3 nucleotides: TGCGCCTCGGGGGAGTTTGGTGGCACTGAAGCTTTCTTT. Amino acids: CASGEFGGTEAFF.

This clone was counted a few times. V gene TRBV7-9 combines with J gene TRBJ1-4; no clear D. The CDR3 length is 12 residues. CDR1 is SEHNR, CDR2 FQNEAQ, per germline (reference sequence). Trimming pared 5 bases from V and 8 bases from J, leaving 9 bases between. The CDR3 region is CASSATPEKLFF. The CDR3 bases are TGTGCCAGCAGCGCGACACCGGAAAAACTGTTTTTT.

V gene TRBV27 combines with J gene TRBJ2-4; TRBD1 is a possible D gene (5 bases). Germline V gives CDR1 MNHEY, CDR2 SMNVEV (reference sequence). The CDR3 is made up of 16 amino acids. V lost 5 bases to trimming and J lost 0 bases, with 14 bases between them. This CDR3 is CASSGASTQAKNIQYF. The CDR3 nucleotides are TGTGCCAGCAGTGGGGCTTCGACCCAAGCCAAAAACATTCAGTACTTC.

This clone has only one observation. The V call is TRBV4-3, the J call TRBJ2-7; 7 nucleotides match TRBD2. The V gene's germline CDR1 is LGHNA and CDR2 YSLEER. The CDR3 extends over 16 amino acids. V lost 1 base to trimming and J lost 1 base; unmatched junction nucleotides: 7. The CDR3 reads CASSQAASGVSYEQYF. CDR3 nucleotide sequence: TGCGCCAGCAGCCAAGCTGCTAGCGGCGTTTCCTACGAGCAGTACTTC.

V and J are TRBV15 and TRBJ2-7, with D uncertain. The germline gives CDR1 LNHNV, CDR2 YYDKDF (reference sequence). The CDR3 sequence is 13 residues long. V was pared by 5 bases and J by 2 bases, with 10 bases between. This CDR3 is CATSQAKTYEQYF. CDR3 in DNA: TGTGCCACCAGCCAAGCCAAAACCTACGAGCAGTACTTC.

The CDR3: CASSPTGLSYEQYF. CDR3 DNA: TGTGCCAGCAGCCCGACGGGACTGAGCTACGAGCAGTACTTC. The rearrangement links TRBV9 to TRBJ2-7, with D perhaps matching TRBD2 (6 bases). Trimming stripped 4 bases from V and 3 bases from J, with 14 bases between. CDR3 length: 14 amino acids. CDR1 is SGDLS, CDR2 YYNGEE, per germline.

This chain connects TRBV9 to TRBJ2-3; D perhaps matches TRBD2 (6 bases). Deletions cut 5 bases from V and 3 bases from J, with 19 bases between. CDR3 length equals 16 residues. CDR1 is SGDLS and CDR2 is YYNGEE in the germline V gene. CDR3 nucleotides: TGTGCCAGCAGTGCGGGGACGGGACCTCAGACAGATACGCAGTATTTT. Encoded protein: CASSAGTGPQTDTQYF. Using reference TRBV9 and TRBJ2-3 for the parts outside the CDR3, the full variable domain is DSGVTQTPKHLITATGQRVTLRCSPRSGDLSVYWYQQSLDQGLQFLIQYYNGEERAKGNILERFSAQQFPDLHSELNLSSLELGDSALYFCASSAGTGPQTDTQYFGPGTRLTVL.

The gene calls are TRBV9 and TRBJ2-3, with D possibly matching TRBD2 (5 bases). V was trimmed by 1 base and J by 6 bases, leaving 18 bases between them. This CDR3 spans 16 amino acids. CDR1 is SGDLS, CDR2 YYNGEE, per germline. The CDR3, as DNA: TGTGCCAGCAGCGTAACACCCACAGCGGCCCCGGATACGCAGTATTTT. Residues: CASSVTPTAAPDTQYF.

CDR3 sequence: CASSSGGQDTQYF. The CDR3 DNA is TGTGCCAGCAGTTCAGGGGGCCAGGATACGCAGTATTTT. The chain links TRBV27 to TRBJ2-3; TRBD1 matches 8 bases. J was trimmed by 6 bases and V by 4 bases; bases with no gene match: 3. This CDR3 is built from 13 residues. Germline V CDR1 and CDR2: MNHEY, SMNVEV (reference sequence).

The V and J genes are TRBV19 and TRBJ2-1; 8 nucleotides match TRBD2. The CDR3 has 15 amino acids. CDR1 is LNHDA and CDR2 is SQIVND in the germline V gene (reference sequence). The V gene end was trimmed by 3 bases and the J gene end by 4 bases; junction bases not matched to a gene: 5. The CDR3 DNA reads TGTGCCAGTAGTATGACGGGAGGGCCGTACAATGAGCAGTTCTTC. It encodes CASSMTGGPYNEQFF.

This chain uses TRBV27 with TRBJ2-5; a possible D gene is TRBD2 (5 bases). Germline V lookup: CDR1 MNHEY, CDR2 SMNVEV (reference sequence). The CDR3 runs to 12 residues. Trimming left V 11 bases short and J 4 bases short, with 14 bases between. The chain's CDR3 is CAAGGPRETQYF. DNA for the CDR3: TGTGCCGCGGGTGGCCCCCGAGAGACCCAGTACTTC.